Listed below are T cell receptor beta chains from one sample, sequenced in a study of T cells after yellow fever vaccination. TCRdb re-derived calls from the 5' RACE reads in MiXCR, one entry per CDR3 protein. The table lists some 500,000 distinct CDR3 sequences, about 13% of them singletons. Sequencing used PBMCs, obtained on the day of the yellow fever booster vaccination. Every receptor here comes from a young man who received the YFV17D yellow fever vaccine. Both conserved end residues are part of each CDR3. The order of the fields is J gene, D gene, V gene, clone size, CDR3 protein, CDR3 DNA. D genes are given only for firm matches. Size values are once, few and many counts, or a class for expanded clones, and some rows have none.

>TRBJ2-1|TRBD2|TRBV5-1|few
CASSPTTSGANEQFF
TGCGCCAGCAGCCCTACGACTAGCGGCGCCAATGAGCAGTTCTTC
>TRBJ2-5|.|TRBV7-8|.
CASTPHFGHQETQYF
TGTGCCAGCACCCCCCACTTCGGCCACCAAGAGACCCAGTACTTC
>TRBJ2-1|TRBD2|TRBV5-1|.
CASSLGLAGWNEQFF
TGCGCCAGCAGCTTAGGACTAGCGGGATGGAATGAGCAGTTCTTC
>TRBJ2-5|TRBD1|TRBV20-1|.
CSARDFSGTGGRETQYF
TGCAGTGCTAGAGATTTCTCCGGGACAGGGGGACGAGAGACCCAGTACTTC
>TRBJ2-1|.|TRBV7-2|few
CASIKAPGAYNEQFF
TGTGCCAGCATCAAAGCCCCGGGAGCCTACAATGAGCAGTTCTTC
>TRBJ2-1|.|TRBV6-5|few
CASSYSLVGGSYNEQFF
TGTGCCAGCAGTTACTCGCTGGTGGGAGGCTCCTACAATGAGCAGTTCTTC
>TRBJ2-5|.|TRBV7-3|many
CASSPGLARQETQYF
TGTGCCAGCAGCCCCGGGCTAGCGCGTCAAGAGACCCAGTACTTC
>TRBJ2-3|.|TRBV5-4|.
CASSAIKTDTQYF
TGTGCCAGCAGCGCCATCAAAACAGATACGCAGTATTTT
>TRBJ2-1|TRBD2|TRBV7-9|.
CASSPPGLATNEQFF
TGTGCCAGCAGTCCACCGGGACTAGCCACGAATGAGCAGTTCTTC
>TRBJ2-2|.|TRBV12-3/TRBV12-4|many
CASSYGAGELFF
TGTGCCAGCAGTTACGGGGCCGGGGAGCTGTTTTTT
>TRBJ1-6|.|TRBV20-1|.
CSAHRSSYNSPLHF
TGCAGTGCCCACAGAAGCTCCTATAATTCACCCCTCCACTTT
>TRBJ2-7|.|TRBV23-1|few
CASSQCARTDGSYEQYF
TGCGCCAGCAGTCAATGTGCTCGGACAGACGGTTCCTACGAGCAGTACTTC
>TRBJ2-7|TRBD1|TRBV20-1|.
CSASGTGGPYEQYF
TGCAGTGCTAGTGGGACAGGGGGTCCCTACGAGCAGTACTTC
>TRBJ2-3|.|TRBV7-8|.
CASSLSGTQLTDTQYF
TGTGCCAGCAGCTTATCAGGGACTCAATTAACAGATACGCAGTATTTT
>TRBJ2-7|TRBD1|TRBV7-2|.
CASSLSAGTAYEQYF
TGTGCCAGCAGCTTATCCGCCGGGACAGCCTACGAGCAGTACTTC
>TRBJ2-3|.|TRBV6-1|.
CASSVGLGLRVDTQYF
TGTGCCAGCAGTGTGGGGTTGGGCCTCCGTGTAGATACGCAGTATTTT
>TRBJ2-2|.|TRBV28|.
CASSLGGDTSITGELFF
TGTGCCAGCAGTTTGGGGGGGGACACCTCGATTACCGGGGAGCTGTTTTTT
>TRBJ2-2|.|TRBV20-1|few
CSARGRGSGELFF
TGCAGTGCTAGGGGCAGGGGATCCGGGGAGCTGTTTTTT
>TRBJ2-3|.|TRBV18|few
CASSPVGGGTDTQYF
TGTGCCAGCTCCCCGGTGGGAGGAGGCACAGATACGCAGTATTTT
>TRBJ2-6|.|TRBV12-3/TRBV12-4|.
CASKGDSGANVLTF
TGTGCCAGCAAGGGAGACTCTGGGGCCAACGTCCTGACTTTC
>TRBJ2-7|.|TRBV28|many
CATTGPDSYEQYF
TGTGCCACCACAGGACCAGACTCCTACGAGCAGTACTTC
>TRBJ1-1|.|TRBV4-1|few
CASSLTGAKTEAFF
TGCGCCAGCAGCCTCACCGGGGCAAAAACTGAAGCTTTCTTT
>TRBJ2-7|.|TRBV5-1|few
CASSFYGGSEQYF
TGCGCCAGCAGCTTCTATGGGGGGAGCGAGCAGTACTTC
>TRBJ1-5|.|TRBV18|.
CASSGDLLSNQPQHF
TGTGCCAGCTCAGGGGACCTCCTTAGCAATCAGCCCCAGCATTTT
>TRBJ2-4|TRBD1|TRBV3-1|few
CASSFWGQGASGNIQYF
TGTGCCAGCAGCTTCTGGGGACAGGGGGCATCGGGAAACATTCAGTACTTC
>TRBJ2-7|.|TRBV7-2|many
CASSFRGEQYF
TGTGCCAGCAGCTTCCGGGGGGAGCAGTACTTC
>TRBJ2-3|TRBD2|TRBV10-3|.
CAISEPGTSGRAVDTQYF
TGTGCCATCAGTGAGCCCGGGACTAGCGGGAGGGCAGTAGATACGCAGTATTTT
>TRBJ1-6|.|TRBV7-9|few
CASSSPGSNNSPLHF
TGTGCCAGCAGCTCGCCGGGCTCCAATAATTCACCCCTCCACTTT
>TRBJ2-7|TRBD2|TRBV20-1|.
CSAERTSAYEQYF
TGCAGTGCGGAGCGGACTAGCGCCTACGAGCAGTACTTC
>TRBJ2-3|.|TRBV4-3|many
CASSQLVGITDTQYF
TGCGCCAGCAGCCAGTTGGTCGGGATTACAGATACGCAGTATTTT
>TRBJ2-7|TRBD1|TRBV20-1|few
CSAGYRGLSYEQYF
TGCAGTGCTGGATACAGGGGGCTCTCGTACGAGCAGTACTTC
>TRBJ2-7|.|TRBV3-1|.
CASSNGPLGGEQYF
TGTGCCAGCAGCAACGGACCCCTCGGCGGCGAGCAGTACTTC
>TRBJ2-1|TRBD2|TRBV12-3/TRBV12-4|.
CASTLAGRSYNEQFF
TGTGCCAGCACTTTAGCGGGCCGCTCCTACAATGAGCAGTTCTTC
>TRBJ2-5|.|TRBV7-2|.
CASSLGGRSQYF
TGTGCCAGCAGCTTAGGTGGCAGGAGCCAGTACTTC
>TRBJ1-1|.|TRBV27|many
CASSLFRDTEAFF
TGTGCCAGCAGTTTGTTCAGGGACACTGAAGCTTTCTTT
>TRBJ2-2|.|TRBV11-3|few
CASSLDLSNSGELFF
TGTGCCAGCAGCTTAGATCTAAGTAACAGCGGGGAGCTGTTTTTT
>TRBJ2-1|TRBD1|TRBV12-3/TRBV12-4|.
CASSPTGLGPEQFF
TGTGCCAGCAGTCCGACAGGGTTGGGACCCGAGCAGTTCTTC
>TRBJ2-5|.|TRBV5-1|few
CASTSPTGGKETQYF
TGCGCCAGCACCTCACCTACTGGGGGCAAAGAGACCCAGTACTTC
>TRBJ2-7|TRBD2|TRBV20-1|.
CSARDPPSGKSYEQYF
TGCAGTGCTAGAGATCCCCCTAGCGGGAAATCCTACGAGCAGTACTTC
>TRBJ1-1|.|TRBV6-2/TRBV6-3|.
CASSYSTARGLNTEAFF
TGTGCCAGCAGTTACTCGACGGCGAGGGGCTTGAACACTGAAGCTTTCTTT
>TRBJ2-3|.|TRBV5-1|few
CASRASYGFVGVVTDTQYF
TGCGCCAGCAGAGCTTCGTACGGGTTCGTGGGAGTGGTGACAGATACGCAGTATTTT
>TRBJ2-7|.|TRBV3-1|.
CASSQDPVYNEQYF
TGTGCCAGCAGCCAAGATCCGGTATACAACGAGCAGTACTTC
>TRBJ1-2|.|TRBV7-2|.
CASSLEIGFGYTF
TGTGCCAGCAGCTTAGAGATTGGGTTTGGCTACACCTTC
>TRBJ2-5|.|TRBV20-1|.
CSARDPSRDPNSRMGTQYF
TGCAGTGCTAGAGACCCCAGCCGGGACCCCAACTCTCGAATGGGGACCCAGTACTTC
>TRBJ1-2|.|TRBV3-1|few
CASSLTGLNYGYTF
TGTGCCAGCAGCCTTACAGGGCTTAACTATGGCTACACCTTC
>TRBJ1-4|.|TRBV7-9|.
CASSRILEKLFF
TGTGCCAGCAGTAGGATTTTGGAAAAACTGTTTTTT
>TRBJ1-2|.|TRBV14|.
CASSPQGLAVGYTF
TGTGCCAGCAGCCCTCAGGGGTTGGCGGTTGGCTACACCTTC
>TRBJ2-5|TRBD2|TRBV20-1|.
CSAPRGSGPQETQYF
TGCAGTGCCCCTCGCGGTAGCGGGCCCCAAGAGACCCAGTACTTC